This T cell receptor (beta chain) was captured in a study of blood T cell repertoires in COVID-19. About the research overall: Acute and convalescent COVID-19 samples came from the United States, Italy and Spain. PBMCs, B-cell-depleted T cells, or T cells were the source of the cDNA or gDNA that made up the material.

Unmatched junction bases numbered 6, after V lost 6 bases and J lost 4 bases. The CDR3 extends over 13 amino acids. CDR1 and CDR2 from the germline V gene are LNHDA and SQIVND (reference sequence). Source study methods: How many nucleated cells were present was estimated from reference gene primer amplification. Libraries were prepared by immunoSEQ multiplex PCR; TCRdb keeps only in-frame clonotypes and omits some of them. That table is the source of V, J and clone size, and D and trimming were worked out from the DNA. The sample comprises 200,000 to 250,000 clones, 60% to 85% of which are singletons, and roughly 6% rests with the top ten.

The source material was peripheral blood. The source is a woman in her seventies with acute or convalescent COVID-19. The chain links TRBV19 to TRBJ2-7, with TRBD1 matching 7 bases. CDR3 in amino acids: CASSLGTAYEQYF. The CDR3 nucleotides are TGTGCCAGTAGCCTCGGGACAGCGTACGAGCAGTACTTC.